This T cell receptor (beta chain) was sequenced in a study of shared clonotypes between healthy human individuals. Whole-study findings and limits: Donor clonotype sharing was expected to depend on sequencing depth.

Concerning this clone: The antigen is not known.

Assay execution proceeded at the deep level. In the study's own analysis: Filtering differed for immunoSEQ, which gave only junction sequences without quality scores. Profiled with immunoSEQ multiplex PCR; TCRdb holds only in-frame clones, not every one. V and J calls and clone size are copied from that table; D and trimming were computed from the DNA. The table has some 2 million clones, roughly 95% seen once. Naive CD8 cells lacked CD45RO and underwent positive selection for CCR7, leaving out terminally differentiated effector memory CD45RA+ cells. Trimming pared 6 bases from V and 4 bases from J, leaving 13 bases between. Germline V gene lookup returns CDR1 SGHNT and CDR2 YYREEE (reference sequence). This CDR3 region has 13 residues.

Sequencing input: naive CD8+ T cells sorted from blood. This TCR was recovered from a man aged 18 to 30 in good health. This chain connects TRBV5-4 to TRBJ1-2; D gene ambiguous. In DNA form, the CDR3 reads TGTGCCAGCACCGTTGTGGGTTTCTATGGCTACACCTTC. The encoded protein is CASTVVGFYGYTF.